The clone carrying this TCR beta chain turned up a few times. Antigen unknown. These data come from a study of T cell repertoires in cytomegalovirus infection. Study-wide results and caveats: CMV-specific HLA-C-restricted TCR beta clonotypes dominated the ex vivo response.

MiXCR was run by TCRdb on the reads, yielding one entry per CDR3 protein. The table shows about 680,000 distinct CDR3 sequences, with roughly a quarter occurring only once. The CDR3 spans 14 residues. V dropped 4 bases and J dropped 1 base, with 10 bases sitting between them. Germline assignment: CDR1 SGHDN and CDR2 FVKESK. This receptor was identified in a human donor in good health (CMV status not recorded). Some clones in this sample may be carry-over from other donors' samples. Sequenced sample: CD8+ T cells from PBMCs. This chain connects TRBV14 to TRBJ1-2; TRBD1 might be the D (5 bases). The CDR3 DNA reads as TGTGCCAGCAGCCGCGGGGGTTTTAACTATGGCTACACCTTC. It encodes CASSRGGFNYGYTF.